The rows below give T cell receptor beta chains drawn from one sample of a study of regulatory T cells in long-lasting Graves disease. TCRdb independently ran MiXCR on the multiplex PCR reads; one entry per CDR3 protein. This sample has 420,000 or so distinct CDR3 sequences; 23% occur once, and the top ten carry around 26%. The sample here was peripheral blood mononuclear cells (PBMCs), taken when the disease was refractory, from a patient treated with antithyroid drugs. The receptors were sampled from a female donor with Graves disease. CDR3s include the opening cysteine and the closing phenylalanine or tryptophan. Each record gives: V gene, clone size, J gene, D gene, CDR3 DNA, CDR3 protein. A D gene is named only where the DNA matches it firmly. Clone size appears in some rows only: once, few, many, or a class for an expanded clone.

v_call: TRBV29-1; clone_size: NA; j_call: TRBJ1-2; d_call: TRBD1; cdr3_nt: TGCAGCGTGAAACAGGGGGACTATGGCTACACCTTC; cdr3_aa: CSVKQGDYGYTF
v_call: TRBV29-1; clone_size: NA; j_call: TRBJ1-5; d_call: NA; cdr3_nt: TGCAGCGTTGAAGCAGGGTTTAATCAGCCCCAGCATTTT; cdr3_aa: CSVEAGFNQPQHF
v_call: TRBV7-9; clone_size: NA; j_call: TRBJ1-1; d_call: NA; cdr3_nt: TGTGCCAGCAGGGAACCGGGACACTTTAACACTGAAGCTTTCTTT; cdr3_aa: CASREPGHFNTEAFF
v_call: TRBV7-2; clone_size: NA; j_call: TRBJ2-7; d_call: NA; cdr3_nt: TGTGCCAGCTTACTAAGGAGATTAGGGAATGGCGAGCAGTACTTC; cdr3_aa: CASLLRRLGNGEQYF
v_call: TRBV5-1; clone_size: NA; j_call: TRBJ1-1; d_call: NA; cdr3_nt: TGCGCCAGCAGCTCCCTGGGTCCAGAAGCTTTCTTT; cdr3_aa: CASSSLGPEAFF
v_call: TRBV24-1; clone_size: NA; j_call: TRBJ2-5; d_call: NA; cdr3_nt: TGTGCCACCAGTGATTCTGGGGTCGTGGAGACCCAGTACTTC; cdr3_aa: CATSDSGVVETQYF
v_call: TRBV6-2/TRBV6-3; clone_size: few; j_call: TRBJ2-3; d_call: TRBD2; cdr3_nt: TGTGCCAGCAGTCCCCGGCTAGCGGGAGCCTATTCCACAGATACGCAGTATTTT; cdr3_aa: CASSPRLAGAYSTDTQYF
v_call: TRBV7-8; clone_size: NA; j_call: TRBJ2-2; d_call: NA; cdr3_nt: TGTGCCAGCAGCTTAACCGGGAGACCAACCGGGGAGCTGTTTTTT; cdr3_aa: CASSLTGRPTGELFF
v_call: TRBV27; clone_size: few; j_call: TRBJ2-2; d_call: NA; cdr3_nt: TGTGCCAGCAGCCAGAGGGTGTTGTCCGGGGAGCTGTTTTTT; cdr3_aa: CASSQRVLSGELFF
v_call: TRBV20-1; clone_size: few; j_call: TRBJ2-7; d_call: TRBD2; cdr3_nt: TGCAGTGCTAAAGAAGCGGGAGCACCCTACGAGCAGTACTTC; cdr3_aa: CSAKEAGAPYEQYF
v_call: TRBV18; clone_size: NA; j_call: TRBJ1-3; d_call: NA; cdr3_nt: TGTGCCAGCTCACCAGAAGGAAACGCCATATATTTT; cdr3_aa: CASSPEGNAIYF
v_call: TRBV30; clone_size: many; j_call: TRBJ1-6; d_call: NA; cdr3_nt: TGTGCCTGGAGTGTTCGGAATTCACCCCTCCACTTT; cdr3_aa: CAWSVRNSPLHF
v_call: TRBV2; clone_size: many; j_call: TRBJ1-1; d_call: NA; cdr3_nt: TGTGCCAGCAGTGCTTCGCAGGGATGGACTGAAGCTTTCTTT; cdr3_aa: CASSASQGWTEAFF
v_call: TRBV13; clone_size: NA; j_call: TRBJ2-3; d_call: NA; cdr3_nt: TGTGCCAGCAGCCTTAGGAGGCGAGATACGCAGTATTTT; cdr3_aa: CASSLRRRDTQYF
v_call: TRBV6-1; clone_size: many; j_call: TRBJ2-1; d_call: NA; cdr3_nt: TGTGCCAGCAGTGAAGGCGGCGGGTTCTCCTACAATGAGCAGTTCTTC; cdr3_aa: CASSEGGGFSYNEQFF
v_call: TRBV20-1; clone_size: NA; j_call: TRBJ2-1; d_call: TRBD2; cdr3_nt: TGCAGTGCTCCGGGACTAGCGGGAGGGAATGAGCAGTTCTTC; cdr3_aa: CSAPGLAGGNEQFF
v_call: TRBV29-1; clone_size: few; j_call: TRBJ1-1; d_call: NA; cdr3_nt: TGCAGCGTTGGGGCAGGCCGGAAACCAGAAGCTTTCTTT; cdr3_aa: CSVGAGRKPEAFF
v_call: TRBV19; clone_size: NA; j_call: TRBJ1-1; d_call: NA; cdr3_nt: TGTGCCAGTAGTATAGGTCAGGACGTGAACACTGAAGCTTTCTTT; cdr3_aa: CASSIGQDVNTEAFF
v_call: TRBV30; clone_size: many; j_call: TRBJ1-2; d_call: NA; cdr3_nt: TGTGCCTGGAGTGTGGGTTACGGCTACACCTTC; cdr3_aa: CAWSVGYGYTF
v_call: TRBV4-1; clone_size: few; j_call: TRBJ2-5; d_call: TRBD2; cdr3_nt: TGCGCCAGCAGTCTAGCGGGAGACAGGGAGACCCAGTACTTC; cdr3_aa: CASSLAGDRETQYF
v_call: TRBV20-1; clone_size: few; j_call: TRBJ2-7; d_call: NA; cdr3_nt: TGCAGTGCTAGACGGACCCTTCCCCCCTACGAGCAGTACTTC; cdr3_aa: CSARRTLPPYEQYF
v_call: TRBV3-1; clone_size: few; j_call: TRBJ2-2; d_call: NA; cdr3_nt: TGTGCCAGCAGCCAACCCCGGACTCTCGACGGTACCGGGGAGCTGTTTTTT; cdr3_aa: CASSQPRTLDGTGELFF
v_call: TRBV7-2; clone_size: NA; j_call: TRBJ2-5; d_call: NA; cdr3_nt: TGTGCCAGCAGCTTAGCTGGCGGGAAGGGGACCCAGTACTTC; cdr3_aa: CASSLAGGKGTQYF
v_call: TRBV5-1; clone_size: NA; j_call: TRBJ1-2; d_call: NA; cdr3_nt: TGCGCCAGCAGCTTTCAGGCTGAATCTAACTATGGCTACACCTTC; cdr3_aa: CASSFQAESNYGYTF
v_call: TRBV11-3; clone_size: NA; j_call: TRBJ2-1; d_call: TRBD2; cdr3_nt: TGTGCCAGCAGCTCCGGACTAGCGGGTCGCAATGAGCAGTTCTTC; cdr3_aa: CASSSGLAGRNEQFF
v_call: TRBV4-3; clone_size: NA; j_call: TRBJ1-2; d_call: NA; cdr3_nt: TGCGCCAGCAGCCAAGTTCGCTCAAACTATGGCTACACCTTC; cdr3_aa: CASSQVRSNYGYTF
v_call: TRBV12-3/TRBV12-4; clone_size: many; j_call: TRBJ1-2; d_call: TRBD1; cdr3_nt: TGTGCCAGCAGTTCGACAGGGGAATCTGATGGCCACACCTTC; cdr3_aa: CASSSTGESDGHTF
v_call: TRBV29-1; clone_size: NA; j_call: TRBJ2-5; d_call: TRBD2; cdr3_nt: TGCAGCGTTCTAGGGCTAGCGGGAGTAGAGACCCAGTACTTC; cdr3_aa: CSVLGLAGVETQYF
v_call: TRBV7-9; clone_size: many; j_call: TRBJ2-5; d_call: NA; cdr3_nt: TGTGCCAGCAGCTTTATGGGGTTGGAGACCCAGTACTTC; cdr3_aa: CASSFMGLETQYF
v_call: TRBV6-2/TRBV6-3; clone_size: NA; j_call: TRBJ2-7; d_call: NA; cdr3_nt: TGTGCCAGCAGTTATCAGTCCTTTCGGGAGCAGTACTTC; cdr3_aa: CASSYQSFREQYF
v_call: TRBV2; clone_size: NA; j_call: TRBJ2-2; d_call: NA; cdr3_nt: TGTGCCAGCAGTGTACGTGTTGCCGGGGAGCTGTTTTTT; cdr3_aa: CASSVRVAGELFF
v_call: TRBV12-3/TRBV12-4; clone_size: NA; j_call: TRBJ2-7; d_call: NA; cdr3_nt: TGTGCCAGCAGTTTAGGAGAGTACACCTACGAGCAGTACTTC; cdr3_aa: CASSLGEYTYEQYF
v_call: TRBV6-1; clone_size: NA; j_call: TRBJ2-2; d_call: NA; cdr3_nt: TGTGCCAGCAGCGAAGCGTTGGGGAACACCGGGGAGCTGTTTTTT; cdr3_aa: CASSEALGNTGELFF
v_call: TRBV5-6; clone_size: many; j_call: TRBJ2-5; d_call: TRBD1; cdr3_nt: TGTGCCAGCAGGACCAGGGGACAGAAAGAGGAGACCCAGTACTTC; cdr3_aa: CASRTRGQKEETQYF
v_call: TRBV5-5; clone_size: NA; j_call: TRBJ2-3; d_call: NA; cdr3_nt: TGTGCCAGCAGCTTTATGGCGCCGGGAAACACAGATACGCAGTATTTT; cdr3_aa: CASSFMAPGNTDTQYF
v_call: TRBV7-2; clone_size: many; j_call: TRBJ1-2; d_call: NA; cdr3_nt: TGTGCCAGCAGCTTAGACGGGGGGCGAGGCTATGGCTACACCTTC; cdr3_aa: CASSLDGGRGYGYTF
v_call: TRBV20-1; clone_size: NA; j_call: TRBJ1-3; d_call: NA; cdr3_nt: TGCAGTGCTTCTAGAGAAACCTCAGGCGCTTCTGGAAACACCATATATTTT; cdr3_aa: CSASRETSGASGNTIYF
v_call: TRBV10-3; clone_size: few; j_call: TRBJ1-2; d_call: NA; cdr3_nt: TGTGCCATCAGTGAGTCTTCCGACAGCTACTTATATAACTATGGCTACACCTTC; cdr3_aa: CAISESSDSYLYNYGYTF
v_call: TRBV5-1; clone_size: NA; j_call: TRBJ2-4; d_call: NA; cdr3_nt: TGCGCCAGCACCCCGGAAGGGACATTGGACATTCAGTACTTC; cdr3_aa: CASTPEGTLDIQYF
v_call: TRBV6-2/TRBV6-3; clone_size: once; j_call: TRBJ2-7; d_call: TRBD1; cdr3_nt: TGTGCCAGCATCGCAGGGACAGGATTGAGCTCCTACGAGCAGTACTTC; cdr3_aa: CASIAGTGLSSYEQYF
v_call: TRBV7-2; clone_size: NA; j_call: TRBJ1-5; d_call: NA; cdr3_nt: TGTGCCAGCAGCTCACAGGGCCCGGATCAGCCCCAGCATTTT; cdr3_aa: CASSSQGPDQPQHF
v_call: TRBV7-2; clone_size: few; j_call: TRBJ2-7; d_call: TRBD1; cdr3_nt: TGTGCCAGCAGCACCTGGGGACAGGAGAGCTCCTACGAGCAGTACTTC; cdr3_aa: CASSTWGQESSYEQYF
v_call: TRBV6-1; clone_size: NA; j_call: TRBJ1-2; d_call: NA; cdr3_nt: TGTGCCGGGAGATCGGGCCTTTCTTATGGCTACACCTTC; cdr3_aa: CAGRSGLSYGYTF
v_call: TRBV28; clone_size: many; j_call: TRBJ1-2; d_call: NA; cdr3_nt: TGTGCCAGCAGACAGGGCTATGGCTACACCTTC; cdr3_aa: CASRQGYGYTF
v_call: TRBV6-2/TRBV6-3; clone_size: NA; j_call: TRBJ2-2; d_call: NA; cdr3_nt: TGTGCCAGCAGATCACTAGGAGTCACCGGGGAGCTGTTTTTT; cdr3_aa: CASRSLGVTGELFF
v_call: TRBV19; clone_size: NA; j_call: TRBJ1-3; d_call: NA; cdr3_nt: TGTGCCAGTAGTACTGGAAGTTCCTCTGGAAACACCATATATTTT; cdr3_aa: CASSTGSSSGNTIYF
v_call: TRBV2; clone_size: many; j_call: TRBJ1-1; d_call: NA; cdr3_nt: TGTGCCAGCAGCGCAGAGGGTGACACTGAAGCTTTCTTT; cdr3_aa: CASSAEGDTEAFF
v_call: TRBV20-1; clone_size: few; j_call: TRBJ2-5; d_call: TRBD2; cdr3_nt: TGCAGTGCTAGTGGCGGGAGGCCCCAAGAGACCCAGTACTTC; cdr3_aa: CSASGGRPQETQYF
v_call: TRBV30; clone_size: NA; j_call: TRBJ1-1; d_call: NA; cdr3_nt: TGTGCCTGGAGGGGAAGGGACACCTCCAACACTGAAGCTTCCTTT; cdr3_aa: CAWRGRDTSNTEASF
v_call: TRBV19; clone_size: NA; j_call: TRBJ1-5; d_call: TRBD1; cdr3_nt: TGTGCCAGTAGTAAGGCGGACAGGCTTGTGGAGCCCCAGCATTTT; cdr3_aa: CASSKADRLVEPQHF
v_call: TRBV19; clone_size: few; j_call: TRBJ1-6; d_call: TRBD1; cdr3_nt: TGTGCCAGTAGCACGAAGGGTGGGACAGGGATGACACCCCTCCACTTT; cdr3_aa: CASSTKGGTGMTPLHF
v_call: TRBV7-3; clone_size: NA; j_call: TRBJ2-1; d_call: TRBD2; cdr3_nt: TGTGCCAGCAGCTTAAGGGTTCTAGCGGGAGGGCCCGCCTACAATGAGCAGTTCTTC; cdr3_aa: CASSLRVLAGGPAYNEQFF
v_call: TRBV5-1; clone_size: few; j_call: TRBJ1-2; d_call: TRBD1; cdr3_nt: TGCGCCAGCAGCCAACCGACAGGGGTTGGCTACACCTTC; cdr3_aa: CASSQPTGVGYTF
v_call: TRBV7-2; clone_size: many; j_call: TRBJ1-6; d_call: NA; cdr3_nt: TGTGCCAGCAGCCAAAATCAAGGAGGCGTCTCTTCACCCCTCCACTTT; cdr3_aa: CASSQNQGGVSSPLHF
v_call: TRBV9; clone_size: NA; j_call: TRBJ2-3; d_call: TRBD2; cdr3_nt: TGTGCCAGCAGCGTAGCCGGACTAGCAGCTGATACGCAGTATTTT; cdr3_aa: CASSVAGLAADTQYF
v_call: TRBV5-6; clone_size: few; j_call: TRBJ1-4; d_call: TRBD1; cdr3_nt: TGTGCCAGCAGCTTACAGGGGTCGAGTGAAAAACTGTTTTTT; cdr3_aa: CASSLQGSSEKLFF
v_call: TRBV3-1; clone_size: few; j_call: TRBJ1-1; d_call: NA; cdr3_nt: TGTGCCAGCACCCTATCAGCCGGATTTGAAGCTTTCTTT; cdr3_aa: CASTLSAGFEAFF
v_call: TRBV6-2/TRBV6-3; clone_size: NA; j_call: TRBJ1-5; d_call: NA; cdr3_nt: TGTGCCAGCAGCCTAGGACAGTGGAATCAGCCCCAGCATTTT; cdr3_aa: CASSLGQWNQPQHF
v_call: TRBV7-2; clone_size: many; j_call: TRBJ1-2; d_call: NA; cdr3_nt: TGTGCCAGCAGCTTTCCGCCGCTCCGGTCCTATGGCTACACCTTC; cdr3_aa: CASSFPPLRSYGYTF
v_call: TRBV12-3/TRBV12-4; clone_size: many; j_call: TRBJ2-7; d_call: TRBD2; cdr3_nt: TGTGCCAGCAGTTTAAATCCACTAGCGGGAGACAACGAGCAGTACTTC; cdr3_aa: CASSLNPLAGDNEQYF